This TCR beta chain was identified in a study of cytomegalovirus exposure and HLA in healthy donors. Primers included in the PCR were 60 Vbeta and 13 Jbeta primers. Here immunoSEQ multiplex PCR was the method, and the copy in TCRdb shows in-frame clones only, minus some. The sample gives 170,000 or so clones, 77% of which show up once; approximately 1.5% is in the top ten. Note on this clone: As yet, its antigen is unknown.

Participants comprised healthy donors of bone marrow. General study findings and limits: In a later analysis, compared with equally common non-associated chains, HLA-associated beta chains were more expanded.

The germline CDR1 and CDR2 sequences are LGHNA and YNFKEQ. This CDR3 spans 16 amino acids. V shed 0 bases and J 9 bases; nucleotides not matched to a gene: 9. The material sequenced was PBMCs. This sequence joins TRBV4-2 and TRBJ2-1; the match to TRBD1 covers 9 bases. The receptor was isolated from a woman aged 30 to 39 in good health and CMV-seropositive. The CDR3 coding sequence is TGTGCCAGCAGCCAAGAGGGGGGACAGGGTTTTGGTGAGCAGTTCTTC. This gives the protein CASSQEGGQGFGEQFF.